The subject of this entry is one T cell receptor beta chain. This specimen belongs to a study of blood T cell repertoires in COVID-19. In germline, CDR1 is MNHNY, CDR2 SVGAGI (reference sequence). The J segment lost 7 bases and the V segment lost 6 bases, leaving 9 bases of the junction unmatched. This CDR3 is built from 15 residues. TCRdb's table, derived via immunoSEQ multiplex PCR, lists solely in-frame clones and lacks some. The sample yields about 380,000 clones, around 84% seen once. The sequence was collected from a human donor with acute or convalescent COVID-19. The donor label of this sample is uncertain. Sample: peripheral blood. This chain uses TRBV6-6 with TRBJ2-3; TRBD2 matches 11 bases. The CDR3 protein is CASRLVAGGPNTQYF. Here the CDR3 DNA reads TGTGCCAGCAGACTCGTAGCGGGGGGGCCAAATACGCAGTATTTT.